Following are 13 T cell receptor beta chains from one sample sequenced in a study of Tregs in tolerant kidney transplant recipients. Using immunoSEQ multiplex PCR, the repertoire was profiled, and TCRdb retains in-frame clones only, with some absent. The sample holds around 52,000 clones, 80% to 90% seen once. Source material: CD4+ T cells from blood. These receptors all stem from a human donor in good health.

The genes are TRBV4-1 and TRBJ2-4; weak D call: TRBD2 (6 bases). V gave up 1 base and J gave up 5 bases, with 12 bases separating them. Per germline, CDR1 MGHRA and CDR2 YSYEKL. This CDR3 is built from 15 residues. CDR3 bases: TGCGCCAGCAGCCAAGTAGGGAGGAGAGAAAACATTCAGTACTTC. Translated, it gives CASSQVGRRENIQYF.

Only a few counts were recorded for this clone. The rearrangement uses TRBV10-1 and TRBJ2-7, with D possibly being TRBD1 or TRBD2 (5 bases each). Germline V gene data show CDR1 as WNHNN and CDR2 as SYGVQD (reference sequence). V lost 8 bases and J 2 bases, leaving 28 bases between the germline ends. The CDR3 has 18 residues. The CDR3 DNA is TGCGCCAGCGTGGGCAGGGTTGGGGTGGGGAGTATAACCTACGAGCAGTACTTC. Translating gives CASVGRVGVGSITYEQYF.

The chain carries TRBV30 and TRBJ1-2; D remains ambiguous. The CDR3 consists of 12 residues. Germline-derived CDR1 and CDR2 are GTSNPN and SVGIG (reference sequence). V gave up 3 bases and J gave up 7 bases, with 12 bases separating them. The CDR3 here is CAWSPQSSGYTF. The DNA for the CDR3 is TGTGCCTGGAGCCCGCAGTCGTCTGGCTACACCTTC.

The chain carries TRBV5-1 and TRBJ1-1; no clear D gene. Germline V gene lookup returns CDR1 SGHRS and CDR2 YFSETQ. This CDR3 spans 15 amino acids. V was trimmed by 0 bases and J by 7 bases, leaving 16 bases between them. This chain's CDR3 is CASSLEVGGLREAFF. Written as DNA, the CDR3 is TGCGCCAGCAGCTTGGAGGTAGGCGGGCTTCGTGAAGCTTTCTTT.

The V gene is TRBV5-6, the J gene TRBJ2-5, with D maybe TRBD2 (6 bases). Trimming cost V 1 base and J 4 bases, with 17 bases left between them. The germline gives CDR1 SGHDT, CDR2 YYEEEE. This CDR3 contains 16 residues. CDR3 bases: TGTGCCAGCAGCTTGCTTTCCGGGAGTGGTCGAGAGACCCAGTACTTC. It translates to CASSLLSGSGRETQYF.

The chain has TRBV27 and TRBJ2-7, with 13 bases aligning to TRBD2. This CDR3 spans 15 amino acids. Germline CDR1 and CDR2: MNHEY and SMNVEV (reference sequence). Trimming cost V 6 bases and J 3 bases; bases outside gene matches: 5. The CDR3 protein is CASRRLAGGNYEQYF. DNA of the CDR3: TGTGCCAGCAGAAGACTAGCGGGGGGAAACTACGAGCAGTACTTC.

The chain carries TRBV5-5 and TRBJ2-5; no firm D call. CDR3 length: 12 amino acids. CDR1 and CDR2 from the germline V gene are SGHKS and YYEKEE (reference sequence). V lost 0 bases and J 5 bases, leaving 5 bases between the germline ends. CDR3 loop: CASSLDRETQYF. As DNA, the CDR3 is TGTGCCAGCAGCTTGGACCGGGAGACCCAGTACTTC.

The chain is built from TRBV5-6 and TRBJ2-3; D is possibly TRBD2 (6 bases). From germline, CDR1 is SGHDT and CDR2 YYEEEE. The germline V and J ends were trimmed by 1 base and 0 bases, with 12 bases remaining between them. This CDR3 comprises 16 residues. The CDR3 nucleotides are TGTGCCAGCAGCTTGATTCTGGGACTCAGCACAGATACGCAGTATTTT. Encoded protein: CASSLILGLSTDTQYF.

This sequence joins TRBV4-1 and TRBJ2-7, with 8 bases identical to TRBD1. Per the germline V gene, CDR1 is MGHRA and CDR2 is YSYEKL. J was trimmed by 3 bases and V by 4 bases; bases with no gene match: 17. The CDR3 covers 18 residues. DNA of the CDR3: TGCGCCAGCAGCCTGTTGACCCCCTTCCAGGGGGCAAGCTACGAGCAGTACTTC. It is translated as CASSLLTPFQGASYEQYF.

This clone was detected a few times. The chain employs TRBV5-4 and TRBJ2-5; 8 bases line up with TRBD1. Germline V gene sequence: CDR1 SGHNT, CDR2 YYREEE (reference sequence). Unmatched junction bases numbered 10, after V lost 4 bases and J lost 2 bases. This CDR3 is 16 amino acids long. CDR3 region: CASSPRADRAQETQYF. The CDR3 nucleotides are TGTGCCAGCAGCCCTCGAGCGGACAGGGCTCAAGAGACCCAGTACTTC.

Only one count was recorded for this clone. The V gene is TRBV27, the J gene TRBJ2-6; D remains ambiguous. CDR1 and CDR2 (germline): MNHEY, SMNVEV (reference sequence). Trimming shortened V by 7 bases and J by 0 bases, and 7 bases separated the two germline ends. This CDR3 has 14 amino acids. The CDR3 reads CASKTNSGANVLTF. The CDR3 DNA follows: TGTGCCAGCAAAACGAACTCTGGGGCCAACGTCCTGACTTTC.

The CDR3 region is CASSLAGTGALYEQYF. The CDR3 DNA follows: TGTGCCAGCAGCTTAGCCGGGACAGGGGCCCTCTACGAGCAGTACTTC. V and J are TRBV7-9 and TRBJ2-7; 10 bases match TRBD1. The germline V gene encodes CDR1 SEHNR and CDR2 FQNEAQ (reference sequence). With 0 bases clipped from V and 3 bases from J, the junction kept 5 bases outside the gene matches. The CDR3 has 16 amino acids. Filled out from reference TRBV7-9 and TRBJ2-7, the complete variable domain reads DTGVSQNPRHKITKRGQNVTFRCDPISEHNRLYWYRQTLGQGPEFLTYFQNEAQLEKSRLLSDRFSAERPKGSFSTLEIQRTEQGDSAMYLCASSLAGTGALYEQYFGPGTRLTVT.

The rearrangement uses TRBV9 and TRBJ2-7; possible D gene TRBD1, 6 bases. The CDR3 is made up of 15 amino acids. The V end lost 6 bases, the J end lost 0 bases, and 16 bases lay between the germline ends. Per germline, CDR1 SGDLS and CDR2 YYNGEE. CDR3 residues: CASTPSGDTSYEQYF. Here the CDR3 DNA reads TGTGCCAGCACCCCCAGTGGGGACACCTCCTACGAGCAGTACTTC.